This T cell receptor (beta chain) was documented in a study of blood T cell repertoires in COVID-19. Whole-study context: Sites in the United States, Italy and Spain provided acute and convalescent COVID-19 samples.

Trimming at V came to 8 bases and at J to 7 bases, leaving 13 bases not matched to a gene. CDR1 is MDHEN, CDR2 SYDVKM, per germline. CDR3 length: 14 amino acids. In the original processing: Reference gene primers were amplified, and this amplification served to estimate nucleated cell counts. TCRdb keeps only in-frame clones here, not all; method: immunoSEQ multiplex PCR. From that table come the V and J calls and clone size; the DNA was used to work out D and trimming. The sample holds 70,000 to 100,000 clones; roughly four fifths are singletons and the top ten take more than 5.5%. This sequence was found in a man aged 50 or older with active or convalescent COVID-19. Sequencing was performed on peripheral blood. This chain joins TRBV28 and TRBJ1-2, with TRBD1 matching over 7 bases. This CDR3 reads CASELSKGALGYTF. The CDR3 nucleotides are TGTGCCAGCGAACTCAGTAAGGGGGCGCTTGGCTACACCTTC.